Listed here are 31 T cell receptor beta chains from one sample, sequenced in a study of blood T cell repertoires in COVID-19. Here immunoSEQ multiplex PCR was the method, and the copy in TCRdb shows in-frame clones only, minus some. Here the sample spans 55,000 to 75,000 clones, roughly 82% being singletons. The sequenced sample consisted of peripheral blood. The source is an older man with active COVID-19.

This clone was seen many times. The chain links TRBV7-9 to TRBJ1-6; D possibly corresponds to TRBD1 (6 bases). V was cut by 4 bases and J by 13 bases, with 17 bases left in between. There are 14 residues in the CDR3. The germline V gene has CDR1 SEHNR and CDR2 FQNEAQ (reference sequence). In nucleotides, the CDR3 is TGTGCCAGCAGCTCCGAGGGGGTCGGGGCGCCCCTCCACTTT. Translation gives CASSSEGVGAPLHF.

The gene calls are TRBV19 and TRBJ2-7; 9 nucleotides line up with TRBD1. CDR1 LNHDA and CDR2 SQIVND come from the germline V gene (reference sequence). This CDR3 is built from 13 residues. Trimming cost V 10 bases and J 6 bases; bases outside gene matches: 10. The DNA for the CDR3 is TGTGCCACCTCGTGGGGACAGGGAGGCGAGCAGTACTTC. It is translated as CATSWGQGGEQYF.

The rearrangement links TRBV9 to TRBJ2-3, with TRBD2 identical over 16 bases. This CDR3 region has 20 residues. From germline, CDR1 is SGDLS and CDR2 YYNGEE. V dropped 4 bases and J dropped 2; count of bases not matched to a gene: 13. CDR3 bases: TGTGCCAGCAGCCCCCGCCCCTCCGGGACTAGCGGGGGGGTCACAGATACGCAGTATTTT. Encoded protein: CASSPRPSGTSGGVTDTQYF.

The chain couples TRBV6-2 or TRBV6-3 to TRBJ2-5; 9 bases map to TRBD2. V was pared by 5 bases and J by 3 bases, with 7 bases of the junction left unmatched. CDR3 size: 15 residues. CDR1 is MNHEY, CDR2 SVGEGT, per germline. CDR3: CASSTRRLAEETQYF. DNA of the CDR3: TGTGCCAGCAGTACCCGCAGACTAGCGGAAGAGACCCAGTACTTC.

DNA for the CDR3: TGTGCCACCCTTGGGGGGGGGAACGAGCAGTACTTC. This translates into CATLGGGNEQYF. This rearrangement joins TRBV2 to TRBJ2-7, with 7 nucleotides matching TRBD2. The CDR3 consists of 12 residues. J gave up 5 bases and V 10 bases, and 8 bases lay outside the gene matches. Germline V CDR1 and CDR2: SNHLY, FYNNEI.

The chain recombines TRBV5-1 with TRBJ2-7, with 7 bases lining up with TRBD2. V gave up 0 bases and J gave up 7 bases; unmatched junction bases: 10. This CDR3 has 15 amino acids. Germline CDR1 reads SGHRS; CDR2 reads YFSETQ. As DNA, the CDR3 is TGCGCCAGCAGCTTGGATTCCCGGGGCGGGAGTGAGCAGTACTTC. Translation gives CASSLDSRGGSEQYF.

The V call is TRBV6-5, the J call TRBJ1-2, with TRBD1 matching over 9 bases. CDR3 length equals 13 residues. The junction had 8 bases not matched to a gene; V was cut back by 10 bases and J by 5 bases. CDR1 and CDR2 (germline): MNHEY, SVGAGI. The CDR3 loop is CAIAPGQGYGYTF. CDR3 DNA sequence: TGTGCCATCGCTCCGGGACAGGGATATGGCTACACCTTC.

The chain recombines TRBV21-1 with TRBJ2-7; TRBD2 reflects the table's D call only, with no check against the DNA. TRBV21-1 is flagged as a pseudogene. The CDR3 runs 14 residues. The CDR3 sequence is CASSNRGGGHEQYF. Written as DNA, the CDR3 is TGTGCCAGCAGCAATCGAGGGGGGGGCCACGAGCAGTACTTC.

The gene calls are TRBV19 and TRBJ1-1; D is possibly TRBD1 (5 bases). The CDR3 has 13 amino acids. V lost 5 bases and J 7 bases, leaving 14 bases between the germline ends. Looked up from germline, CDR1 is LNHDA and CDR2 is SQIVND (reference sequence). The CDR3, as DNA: TGTGCCAGTAGTTCGCGACAGTCCGGTGAAGCTTTCTTT. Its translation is CASSSRQSGEAFF.

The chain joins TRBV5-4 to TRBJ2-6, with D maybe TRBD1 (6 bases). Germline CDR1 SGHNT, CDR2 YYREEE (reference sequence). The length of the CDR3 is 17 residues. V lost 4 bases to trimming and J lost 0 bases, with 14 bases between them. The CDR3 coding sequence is TGTGCCAGCAGCGGCCGGGACACGAGCTCTGGGGCCAACGTCCTGACTTTC. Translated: CASSGRDTSSGANVLTF.

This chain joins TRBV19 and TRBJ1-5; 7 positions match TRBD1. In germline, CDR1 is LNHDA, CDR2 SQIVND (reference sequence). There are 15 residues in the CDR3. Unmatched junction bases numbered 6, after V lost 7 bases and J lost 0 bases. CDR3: CASTTGLNSNQPQHF. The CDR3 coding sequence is TGTGCCAGTACGACAGGGCTGAATAGCAATCAGCCCCAGCATTTT.

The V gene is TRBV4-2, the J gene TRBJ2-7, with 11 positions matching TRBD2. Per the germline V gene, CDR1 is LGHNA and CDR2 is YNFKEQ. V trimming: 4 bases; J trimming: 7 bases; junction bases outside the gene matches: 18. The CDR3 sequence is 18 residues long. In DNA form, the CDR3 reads TGTGCCAGCAGCCGAACACCCCAACTAGCGGGGGCGCCCGGGGAGCAGTACTTC. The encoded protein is CASSRTPQLAGAPGEQYF.

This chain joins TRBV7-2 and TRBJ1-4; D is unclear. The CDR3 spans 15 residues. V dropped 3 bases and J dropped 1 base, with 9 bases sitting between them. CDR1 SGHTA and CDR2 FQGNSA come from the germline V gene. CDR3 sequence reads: CASSFLPGTNEKLFF. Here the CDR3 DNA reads TGTGCCAGCAGCTTCCTACCAGGAACTAATGAAAAACTGTTTTTT.

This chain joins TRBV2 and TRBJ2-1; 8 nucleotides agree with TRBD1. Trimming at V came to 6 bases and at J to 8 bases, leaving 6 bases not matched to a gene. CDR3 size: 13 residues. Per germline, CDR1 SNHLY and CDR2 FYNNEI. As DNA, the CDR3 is TGTGCCAGCAGAGGACAGGGAATCGATGAGCAGTTCTTC. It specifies CASRGQGIDEQFF. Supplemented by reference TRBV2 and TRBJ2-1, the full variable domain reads EPEVTQTPSHQVTQMGQEVILRCVPISNHLYFYWYRQILGQKVEFLVSFYNNEISEKSEIFDDQFSVERPDGSNFTLKIRSTKLEDSAMYFCASRGQGIDEQFFGPGTRLTVL.

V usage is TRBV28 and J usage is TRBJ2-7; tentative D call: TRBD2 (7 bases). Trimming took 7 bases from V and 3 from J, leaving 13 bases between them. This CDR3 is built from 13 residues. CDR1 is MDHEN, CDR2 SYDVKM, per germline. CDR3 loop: CASNEGDYYEQYF. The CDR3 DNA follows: TGTGCCAGCAACGAGGGGGACTACTACGAGCAGTACTTC.

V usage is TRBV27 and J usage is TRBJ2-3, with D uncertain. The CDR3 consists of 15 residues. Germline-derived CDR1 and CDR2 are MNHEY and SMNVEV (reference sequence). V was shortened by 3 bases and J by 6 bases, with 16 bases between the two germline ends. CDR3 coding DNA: TGTGCCAGCAGTTTGCGGCCCCCACCCGGGGATACGCAGTATTTT. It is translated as CASSLRPPPGDTQYF.

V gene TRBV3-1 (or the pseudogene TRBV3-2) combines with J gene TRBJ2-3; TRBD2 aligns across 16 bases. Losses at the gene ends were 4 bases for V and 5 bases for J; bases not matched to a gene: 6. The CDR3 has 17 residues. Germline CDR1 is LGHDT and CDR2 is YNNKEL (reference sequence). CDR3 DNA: TGTGCCAGCAGCCGGGAGGGACTAGCGGGAGGGCGAGATACGCAGTATTTT. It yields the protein CASSREGLAGGRDTQYF.

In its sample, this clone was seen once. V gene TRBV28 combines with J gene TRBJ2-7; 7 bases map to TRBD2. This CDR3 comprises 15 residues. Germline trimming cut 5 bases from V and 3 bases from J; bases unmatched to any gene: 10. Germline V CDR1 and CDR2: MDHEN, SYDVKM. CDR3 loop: CASSPPGTNIYEQYF. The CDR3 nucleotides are TGTGCCAGCAGTCCACCCGGGACTAACATCTACGAGCAGTACTTC.

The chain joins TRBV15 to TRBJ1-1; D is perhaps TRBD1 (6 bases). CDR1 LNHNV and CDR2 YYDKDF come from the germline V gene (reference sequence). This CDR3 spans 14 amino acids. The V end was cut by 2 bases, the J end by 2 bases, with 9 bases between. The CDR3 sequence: CATSRQGKNTEAFF. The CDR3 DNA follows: TGTGCCACCAGCAGACAGGGGAAAAACACTGAAGCTTTCTTT.

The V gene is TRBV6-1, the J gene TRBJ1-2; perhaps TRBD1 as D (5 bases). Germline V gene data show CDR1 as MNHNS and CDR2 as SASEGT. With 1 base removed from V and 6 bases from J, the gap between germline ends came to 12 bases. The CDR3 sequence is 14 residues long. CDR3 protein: CASSEGRALNGYTF. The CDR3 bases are TGTGCCAGCAGTGAAGGCAGGGCCCTTAATGGCTACACCTTC.

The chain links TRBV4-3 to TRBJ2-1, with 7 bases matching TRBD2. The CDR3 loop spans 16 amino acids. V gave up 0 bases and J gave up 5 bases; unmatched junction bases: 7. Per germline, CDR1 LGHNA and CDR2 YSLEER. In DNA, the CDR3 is TGCGCCAGCAGCCAAGAGGCTGGCGGGGGACACAATGAGCAGTTCTTC. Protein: CASSQEAGGGHNEQFF.

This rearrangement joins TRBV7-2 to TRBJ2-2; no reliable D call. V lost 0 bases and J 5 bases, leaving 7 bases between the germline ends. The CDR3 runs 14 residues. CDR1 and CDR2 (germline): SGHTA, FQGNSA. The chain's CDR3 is CASSLAAGTGELFF. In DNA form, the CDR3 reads TGTGCCAGCAGCTTAGCGGCTGGTACCGGGGAGCTGTTTTTT.

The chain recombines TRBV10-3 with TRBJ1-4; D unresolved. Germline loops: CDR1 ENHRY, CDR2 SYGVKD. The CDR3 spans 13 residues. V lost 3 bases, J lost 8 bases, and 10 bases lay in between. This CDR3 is CAISDSLGEKLFF. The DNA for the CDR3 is TGTGCCATCAGTGATAGTCTAGGAGAAAAACTGTTTTTT.

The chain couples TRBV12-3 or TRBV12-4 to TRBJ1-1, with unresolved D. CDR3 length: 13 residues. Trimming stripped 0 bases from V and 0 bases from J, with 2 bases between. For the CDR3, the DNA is TGTGCCAGCAGTTTAGCCTTGAACACTGAAGCTTTCTTT. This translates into CASSLALNTEAFF.

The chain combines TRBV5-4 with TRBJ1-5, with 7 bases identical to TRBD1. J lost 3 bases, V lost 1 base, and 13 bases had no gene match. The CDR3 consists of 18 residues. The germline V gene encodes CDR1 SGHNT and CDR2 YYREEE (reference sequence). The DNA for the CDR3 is TGTGCCAGCAGCTTGACCGGGACAGCAGACTACGACAATCAGCCCCAGCATTTT. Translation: CASSLTGTADYDNQPQHF.

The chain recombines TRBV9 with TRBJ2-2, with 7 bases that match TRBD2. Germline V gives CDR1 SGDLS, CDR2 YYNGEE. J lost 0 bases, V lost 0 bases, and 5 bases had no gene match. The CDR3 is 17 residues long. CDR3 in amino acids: CASSVEGLPTNTGELFF. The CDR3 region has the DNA TGTGCCAGCAGCGTAGAGGGACTACCAACGAACACCGGGGAGCTGTTTTTT.

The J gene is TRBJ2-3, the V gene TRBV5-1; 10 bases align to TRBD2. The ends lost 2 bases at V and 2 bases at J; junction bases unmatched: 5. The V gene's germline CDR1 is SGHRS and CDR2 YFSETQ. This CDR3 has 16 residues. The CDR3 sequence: CASSFGAGGLTDTQYF. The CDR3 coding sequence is TGCGCCAGCAGCTTCGGAGCGGGGGGGCTCACAGATACGCAGTATTTT.

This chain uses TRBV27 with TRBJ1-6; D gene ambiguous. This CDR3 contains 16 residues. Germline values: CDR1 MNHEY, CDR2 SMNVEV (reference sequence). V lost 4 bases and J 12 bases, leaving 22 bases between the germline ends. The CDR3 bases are TGTGCCAGCAGTTCCGGGGTAGGTAGGAGGGCTGGACCCCTCCACTTT. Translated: CASSSGVGRRAGPLHF.

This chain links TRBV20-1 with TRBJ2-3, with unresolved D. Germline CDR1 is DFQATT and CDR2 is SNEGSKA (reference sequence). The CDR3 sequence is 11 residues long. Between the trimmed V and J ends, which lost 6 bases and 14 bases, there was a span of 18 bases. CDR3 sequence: CSATQADFPYF. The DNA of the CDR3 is TGCAGTGCAACTCAGGCAGATTTTCCGTATTTT.

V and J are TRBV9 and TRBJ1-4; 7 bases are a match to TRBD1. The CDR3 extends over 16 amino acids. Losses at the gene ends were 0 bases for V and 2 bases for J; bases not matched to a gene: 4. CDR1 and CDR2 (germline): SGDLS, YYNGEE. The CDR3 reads CASSVATGQTNEKLFF. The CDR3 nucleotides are TGTGCCAGCAGCGTAGCTACGGGACAGACTAATGAAAAACTGTTTTTT.

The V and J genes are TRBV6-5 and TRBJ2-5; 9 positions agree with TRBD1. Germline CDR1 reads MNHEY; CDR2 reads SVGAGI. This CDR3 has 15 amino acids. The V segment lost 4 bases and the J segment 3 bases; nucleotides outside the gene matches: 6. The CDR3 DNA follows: TGTGCCAGCAGTTTCAACAGGGGGCTTAAAGAGACCCAGTACTTC. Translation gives CASSFNRGLKETQYF.